This T cell receptor beta chain was identified during a study of graft-versus-host responses after intestinal transplantation. Across the whole study: Recipients across the board were started on anti-thymocyte globulin induction, then kept on tacrolimus and steroids for about 3 years.

Germline V gene lookup returns CDR1 GTSNPN and CDR2 SVGIG (reference sequence). This CDR3 has 12 residues. V was clipped by 2 bases and J by 1 base, with 5 bases between them. A word on this clone: Its antigen remains unknown.

Repertoires were generated with immunoSEQ multiplex PCR, while TCRdb's copy carries only in-frame clones and drops some. The sample has about 88,000 clones, about 94% seen once. The chain uses TRBV30 and TRBJ1-1; D is ambiguous. Sequenced material: unstimulated CD4+ T cells sorted from spleen or lymph node cells, taken before transplant. This sequence originates from a human donor who was the organ donor for an intestinal transplant. The CDR3 spells CAWSPGNTEAFF. CDR3 nucleotides: TGTGCCTGGAGTCCAGGGAACACTGAAGCTTTCTTT.